This TCR beta chain is drawn from a study of blood T cell repertoires in COVID-19. Repertoires were generated with immunoSEQ multiplex PCR, while TCRdb's copy carries only in-frame clones and drops some. This table has 400,000 to 450,000 clones, around 90% appearing once. V shed 4 bases and J 9 bases; nucleotides not matched to a gene: 7. The germline V gene has CDR1 SGHAT and CDR2 FQNNGV. This CDR3 is built from 14 residues. The sequence was collected from a man aged 18 to 35 with COVID-19, enrolled during active disease. The specimen sequenced was peripheral blood. The rearrangement joins TRBV11-2 to TRBJ2-7; 12 positions match TRBD1. CDR3 amino acids: CASSSGQGARGQYF. In nucleotides, the CDR3 is TGTGCCAGCAGCTCGGGACAGGGGGCGCGGGGGCAGTACTTC.